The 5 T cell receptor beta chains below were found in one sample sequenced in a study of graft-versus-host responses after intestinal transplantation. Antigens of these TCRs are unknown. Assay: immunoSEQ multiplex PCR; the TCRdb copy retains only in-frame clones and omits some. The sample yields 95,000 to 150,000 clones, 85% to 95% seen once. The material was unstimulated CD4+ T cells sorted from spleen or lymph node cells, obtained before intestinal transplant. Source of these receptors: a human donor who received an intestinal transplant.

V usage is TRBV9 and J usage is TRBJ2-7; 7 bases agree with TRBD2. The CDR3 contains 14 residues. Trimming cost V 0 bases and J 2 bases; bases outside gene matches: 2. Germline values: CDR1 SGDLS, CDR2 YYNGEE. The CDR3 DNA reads TGTGCCAGCAGCGTAGCTAGCGGCCCCTACGAGCAGTACTTC. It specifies CASSVASGPYEQYF.

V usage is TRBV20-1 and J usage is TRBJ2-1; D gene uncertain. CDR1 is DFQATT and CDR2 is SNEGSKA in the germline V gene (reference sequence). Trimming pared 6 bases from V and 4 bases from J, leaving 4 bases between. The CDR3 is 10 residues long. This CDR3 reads CSAPYNEQFF. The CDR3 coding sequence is TGCAGTGCCCCGTACAATGAGCAGTTCTTC.

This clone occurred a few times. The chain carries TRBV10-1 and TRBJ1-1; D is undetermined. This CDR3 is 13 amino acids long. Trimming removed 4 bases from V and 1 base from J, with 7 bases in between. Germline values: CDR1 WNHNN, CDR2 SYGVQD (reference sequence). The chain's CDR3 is CASSARANTEAFF. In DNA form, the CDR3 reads TGCGCCAGCAGTGCTCGCGCGAACACTGAAGCTTTCTTT.

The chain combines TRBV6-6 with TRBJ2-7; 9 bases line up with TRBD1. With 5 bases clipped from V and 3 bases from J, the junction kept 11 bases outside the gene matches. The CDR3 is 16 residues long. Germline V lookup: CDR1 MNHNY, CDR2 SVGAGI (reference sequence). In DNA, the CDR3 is TGTGCCAGCAGTCCCGCCGGGACAGGGATATACTACGAGCAGTACTTC. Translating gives CASSPAGTGIYYEQYF.

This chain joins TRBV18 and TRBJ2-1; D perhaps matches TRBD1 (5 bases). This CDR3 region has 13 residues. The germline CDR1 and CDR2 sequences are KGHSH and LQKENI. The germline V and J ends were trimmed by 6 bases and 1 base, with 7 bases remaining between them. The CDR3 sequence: CASSQGSYNEQFF. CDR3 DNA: TGTGCCAGCTCTCAGGGTTCCTACAATGAGCAGTTCTTC.